These 10 T cell receptor beta chains were sequenced from one sample in a study of blood T cell repertoires in COVID-19. TCRdb's table, derived via immunoSEQ multiplex PCR, lists solely in-frame clones and lacks some. Found here are 25,000 to 30,000 clones, about 90% of them singletons; the top ten hold over 1.5%. The material sequenced was peripheral blood. Source of these receptors: a woman aged 60 to 75 with active COVID-19.

In this sample, this clone turned up once. This sequence joins TRBV28 and TRBJ1-1; D might be TRBD1 (5 bases). CDR1 is MDHEN and CDR2 is SYDVKM in the germline V gene. The ends were cut back, 6 bases at V and 10 bases at J, with 24 bases in the middle. The CDR3 is 15 amino acids. CDR3 protein: CASSGGTLKGSGAFF. The CDR3 nucleotides read TGTGCCAGCAGCGGGGGGACTCTAAAAGGTTCAGGAGCTTTCTTT.

CDR3 region: CASSHSAALSSPYF. CDR3 DNA: TGTGCCAGCAGCCATTCGGCAGCGCTCTCTAGTCCGTATTTT. The rearrangement links TRBV14 to TRBJ1-3; D ambiguous. CDR3 length equals 14 residues. Trimming took 3 bases from V and 16 from J, leaving 22 bases between them. Germline assignment: CDR1 SGHDN and CDR2 FVKESK. The full variable domain, with the rest looked up from reference TRBV14 and TRBJ1-3, is EAGVTQFPSHSVIEKGQTVTLRCDPISGHDNLYWYRRVMGKEIKFLLHFVKESKQDESGMPNNRFLAERTGGTYSTLKVQPAELEDSGVYFCASSHSAALSSPYFGEGSWLTVV.

The chain is built from TRBV28 and TRBJ1-1; TRBD1 might be the D (5 bases). The ends were cut back, 6 bases at V and 3 bases at J, with 11 bases in the middle. Germline-derived CDR1 and CDR2 are MDHEN and SYDVKM. The CDR3 length is 13 residues. In DNA, the CDR3 is TGTGCCAGCAGGTTCGACAGTTACACTGAAGCTTTCTTT. Protein: CASRFDSYTEAFF.

V usage is TRBV3-1 (or the pseudogene TRBV3-2) and J usage is TRBJ1-4; D not certain. The CDR3 is 15 residues long. V was clipped by 5 bases and J by 7 bases, with 17 bases between them. Germline V gene lookup returns CDR1 LGHDT and CDR2 YNNKEL (reference sequence). DNA of the CDR3: TGTGCCAGCAGCGTTGAGCCGTTGGCAGGTGAAAAACTGTTTTTT. Translated: CASSVEPLAGEKLFF.

The gene calls are TRBV3-1 (or the pseudogene TRBV3-2) and TRBJ2-7; 10 nucleotides align to TRBD2. After removal of 3 bases from V and 2 bases from J, the junction contained 4 bases not matched to a gene. CDR1 is LGHDT, CDR2 YNNKEL, per germline (reference sequence). The length of the CDR3 is 15 residues. CDR3 amino acids: CASSHSLAGPYEQYF. DNA for the CDR3: TGTGCCAGCAGCCACTCACTAGCGGGACCCTACGAGCAGTACTTC.

The chain combines TRBV7-9 with TRBJ2-5; 9 nucleotides match TRBD2. V was clipped by 5 bases and J by 4 bases; unmatched bases: 5. The germline V gene encodes CDR1 SEHNR and CDR2 FQNEAQ (reference sequence). This CDR3 is built from 14 residues. The CDR3 DNA sequence: TGTGCCAGCAGCCTCAGCGGGAGGATAGAGACCCAGTACTTC. Encoded protein: CASSLSGRIETQYF.

The rearrangement joins TRBV30 to TRBJ2-4; maybe TRBD2 (6 bases). This CDR3 is built from 13 residues. Trimming removed 0 bases at V and 9 bases at J, with 12 bases between. Germline V gives CDR1 GTSNPN, CDR2 SVGIG (reference sequence). The CDR3 DNA sequence: TGTGCCTGGAGTGTGAGTAGCGGAGGCATTCAGTACTTC. Translating gives CAWSVSSGGIQYF. The whole variable domain, remainder taken from reference TRBV30 and TRBJ2-4, is SQTIHQWPATLVQPVGSPLSLECTVEGTSNPNLYWYRQAAGRGLQLLFYSVGIGQISSEVPQNLSASRPQDRQFILSSKKLLLSDSGFYLCAWSVSSGGIQYFGAGTRLSVL.

The chain carries TRBV19 and TRBJ2-3, with 8 bases identical to TRBD2. Per the germline V gene, CDR1 is LNHDA and CDR2 is SQIVND (reference sequence). The CDR3 contains 15 residues. With 3 bases clipped from V and 0 bases from J, the junction kept 2 bases outside the gene matches. In DNA, the CDR3 is TGTGCCAGTAGTATCCGCGGGAGGAGCACAGATACGCAGTATTTT. Amino acids: CASSIRGRSTDTQYF.

A single count supports this clone. This sequence joins TRBV15 and TRBJ2-4; 8 bases are a match to TRBD1. The CDR3 is made up of 14 amino acids. The junction had 7 bases not matched to a gene; V was cut back by 5 bases and J by 7 bases. Germline CDR1 LNHNV, CDR2 YYDKDF (reference sequence). The DNA of the CDR3 is TGTGCCACCAGCCCCCGGACAGGGTTGAACATTCAGTACTTC. It encodes CATSPRTGLNIQYF.

The rearrangement joins TRBV3-1 (or the pseudogene TRBV3-2) to TRBJ1-2; D may be TRBD1 (5 bases). The length of the CDR3 is 13 residues. Germline V gene lookup returns CDR1 LGHDT and CDR2 YNNKEL (reference sequence). The V end lost 6 bases, the J end lost 1 base, and 9 bases lay between the germline ends. CDR3 coding DNA: TGTGCCAGCAGGGGCGACAGTAACTATGGCTACACCTTC. Encoded protein: CASRGDSNYGYTF.